Reported below is one TCR beta chain. The data originate from a study of blood T cell repertoires in COVID-19. Across the whole study: Samples taken during acute and convalescent COVID-19 were collected in the United States, Italy and Spain. The analysed material was cDNA or gDNA that came from T cells, B-cell-depleted T cells, or PBMCs.

Patients from Seattle were sampled longitudinally, starting during active infection. Original processing methods: Amplified reference gene primers provided the basis for estimating nucleated cell counts. Here immunoSEQ multiplex PCR was the method, and the copy in TCRdb shows in-frame clones only, minus some. V, J and clone size derive from that table, while D and trimming were established from the DNA sequence. The sample carries 150,000 to 200,000 clones, around nine tenths recorded once. The sample taken for sequencing was peripheral blood. This clonotype originated in a man aged 55 to 69 with COVID-19, enrolled during active disease.

CDR3 sequence (DNA): TGTGCCAGCTCACCGCGTGAGGGCTATGGCTACACCTTC. Translation: CASSPREGYGYTF. The V and J genes are TRBV18 and TRBJ1-2, with D uncertain. V was trimmed by 3 bases and J by 4 bases, leaving 9 bases between them. CDR3 length: 13 residues. Germline CDR1 reads KGHSH; CDR2 reads LQKENI. The variable domain in full, completed from reference TRBV18 and TRBJ1-2, reads NAGVMQNPRHLVRRRGQEARLRCSPMKGHSHVYWYRQLPEEGLKFMVYLQKENIIDESGMPKERFSAEFPKEGPSILRIQQVVRGDSAAYFCASSPREGYGYTFGSGTRLTVV.